The 20 T cell receptor beta chains below all came from one sample that was sequenced in a study of cytomegalovirus exposure and HLA in healthy donors. PCR primers comprised 60 Vbeta and 13 Jbeta primers. TCRdb keeps only in-frame clones here, not all; method: immunoSEQ multiplex PCR. Of some 150,000 clones listed, 70% to 85% are singletons. Sequencing input: PBMCs. These TCRs come from a man aged 35-49 years in good health and CMV-seropositive.

The chain combines TRBV6-1 with TRBJ1-2; 9 bases line up with TRBD1. CDR1 and CDR2 from the germline V gene are MNHNS and SASEGT. CDR3 length: 14 residues. Unmatched junction bases numbered 10, after V lost 6 bases and J lost 8 bases. DNA of the CDR3: TGTGCCAGCAGCGCAGACAGGGGGTTACAGGGCTACACCTTC. Protein: CASSADRGLQGYTF.

V and J are TRBV5-1 and TRBJ2-3; 10 positions match TRBD1. Germline CDR1 SGHRS, CDR2 YFSETQ. With 2 bases clipped from V and 11 bases from J, the junction kept 8 bases outside the gene matches. The CDR3 sequence is 14 residues long. The CDR3 loop is CASSFRDRGSGQYF. Here the CDR3 DNA reads TGCGCCAGCAGCTTCCGGGACAGGGGCTCGGGGCAGTATTTT.

This chain uses TRBV6-5 with TRBJ2-2; D gene uncertain. CDR1 and CDR2 from the germline V gene are MNHEY and SVGAGI. CDR3 size: 14 residues. Trimming cost V 4 bases and J 5 bases, with 11 bases left between them. CDR3 sequence (DNA): TGTGCCAGCAGTTCCCTCCCCGGGACCGGGGAGCTGTTTTTT. It is translated as CASSSLPGTGELFF.

The chain uses TRBV4-3 and TRBJ2-3, with TRBD1 identical over 7 bases. The germline CDR1 and CDR2 sequences are LGHNA and YSLEER. The CDR3 length is 15 residues. V was pared by 4 bases and J by 4 bases, with 8 bases of the junction left unmatched. CDR3: CASSPGQVEADTQYF. CDR3 in DNA: TGCGCCAGCAGCCCTGGACAGGTCGAGGCAGATACGCAGTATTTT.

The chain recombines TRBV18 with TRBJ2-2, with a tentative D call TRBD1 (6 bases). CDR1 is KGHSH and CDR2 is LQKENI in the germline V gene. The V end was cut by 3 bases, the J end by 1 base, with 12 bases between. The CDR3 runs 16 residues. CDR3: CASSPPGHLNTGELFF. CDR3 coding DNA: TGTGCCAGCTCACCCCCGGGACATCTGAACACCGGGGAGCTGTTTTTT.

The chain has TRBV7-9 and TRBJ1-5; 8 bases fit TRBD1. The CDR3 is made up of 13 amino acids. Losses at the gene ends were 5 bases for V and 5 bases for J; bases not matched to a gene: 2. The germline V gene encodes CDR1 SEHNR and CDR2 FQNEAQ (reference sequence). The CDR3 bases are TGTGCCAGCAGCCAGGACAGGGATCAGCCCCAGCATTTT. Translated: CASSQDRDQPQHF.

The chain has TRBV6-1 and TRBJ2-1; 10 bases are a match to TRBD1. The CDR3 covers 15 residues. V lost 6 bases, J lost 4 bases, and 6 bases stayed unmatched. Germline CDR1 reads MNHNS; CDR2 reads SASEGT. The CDR3 is CASRLDRGLYNEQFF. The CDR3 DNA follows: TGTGCCAGCAGGCTAGACAGGGGGCTGTACAATGAGCAGTTCTTC.

This rearrangement joins TRBV9 to TRBJ2-2, with D perhaps TRBD2 (5 bases). CDR1 and CDR2 (germline): SGDLS, YYNGEE. The V end lost 4 bases, the J end lost 4 bases, and 23 bases lay between the germline ends. The CDR3 is 18 residues long. The CDR3 region is CASSPARLGIRGTGELFF. CDR3 DNA: TGTGCCAGCAGCCCCGCCCGCCTAGGGATTCGGGGCACCGGGGAGCTGTTTTTT.

This chain uses TRBV15 with TRBJ1-5, with TRBD1 identical over 9 bases. V shed 2 bases and J 2 bases; nucleotides not matched to a gene: 4. The CDR3 spans 16 residues. CDR1 and CDR2 (germline): LNHNV, YYDKDF (reference sequence). CDR3 sequence: CATSRSRQGGNQPQHF. The CDR3 DNA reads as TGTGCCACCAGCAGATCTCGACAGGGGGGCAATCAGCCCCAGCATTTT.

V is TRBV27 and J is TRBJ2-2; D remains unclear. V lost 5 bases and J 1 base, leaving 5 bases between the germline ends. The V gene's germline CDR1 is MNHEY and CDR2 SMNVEV (reference sequence). This CDR3 comprises 13 residues. The DNA of the CDR3 is TGTGCCAGCAGTCGGGTGAACACCGGGGAGCTGTTTTTT. Encoded protein: CASSRVNTGELFF.

V and J are TRBV6-6 and TRBJ1-1, with 9 bases matching TRBD1. The CDR3 spans 13 residues. V lost 3 bases, J lost 10 bases, and 6 bases stayed unmatched. The germline V gene has CDR1 MNHNY and CDR2 SVGAGI (reference sequence). CDR3 protein: CASSYKDRGGAFF. The DNA of the CDR3 is TGTGCCAGCAGTTATAAGGACAGGGGAGGAGCTTTCTTT.

The V gene is TRBV5-1, the J gene TRBJ2-7; 10 nucleotides agree with TRBD1. Per the germline V gene, CDR1 is SGHRS and CDR2 is YFSETQ. The CDR3 runs 18 residues. Trimming took 2 bases from V and 3 from J; bases not matched to a gene: 14. CDR3 bases: TGCGCCAGCAGCTTCAAGCCGGGACAGGGGTGGGGTAACTACGAGCAGTACTTC. This gives the protein CASSFKPGQGWGNYEQYF.

The chain is built from TRBV21-1 and TRBJ2-7; the table's TRBD1 call for D was not verified on the DNA. TRBV21-1 is annotated as a pseudogene. The CDR3 extends over 14 amino acids. The CDR3 DNA follows: TGTGCCAGCAGCACACTCCGGGACACTTACGAGCAGTACTTC. Protein: CASSTLRDTYEQYF.

The V and J genes are TRBV12-5 and TRBJ2-5; 7 nucleotides match TRBD2. The CDR3 is 19 amino acids. Losses at the gene ends were 7 bases for V and 1 base for J; bases not matched to a gene: 21. The germline gives CDR1 LGHNT, CDR2 FRNRAP. The CDR3, as DNA: TGTGCTAGTGCTCCATGGGGAATAGCGGTCGGCGGGGGCCAAGAGACCCAGTACTTC. Translation gives CASAPWGIAVGGGQETQYF.

The chain combines TRBV2 with TRBJ2-3; D not resolved. There are 12 residues in the CDR3. Trimming removed 4 bases at V and 2 bases at J, with 4 bases between. Germline-derived CDR1 and CDR2 are SNHLY and FYNNEI. In DNA, the CDR3 is TGTGCCAGCAGTGCTTTCACAGATACGCAGTATTTT. Protein sequence: CASSAFTDTQYF.

This rearrangement joins TRBV12-2 to TRBJ1-2. TRBV12-2 is flagged as a pseudogene. The CDR3 sequence is 14 residues long. CDR3 bases: TGTGCAAGTCGCCCCGGCTGCGGGAACTATGGCTACACCTTC. Translated, it gives CASRPGCGNYGYTF.

On this clone itself: The junction and the germline gene differ at one end; a read error may be behind it. The CDR3 protein is CASSFKLSSYNEQFF. The CDR3 DNA is TGTGCCAGCAGCTTCAAGCTAAGCTCCTATAATGAGCAGTTCTTC. V gene TRBV5-5 combines with J gene TRBJ2-1, with unresolved D. Germline values: CDR1 SGHKS, CDR2 YYEKEE (reference sequence). The CDR3 has 15 residues.

This chain joins TRBV9 and TRBJ2-6, with TRBD1 matching over 7 bases. Germline V lookup: CDR1 SGDLS, CDR2 YYNGEE. CDR3 length: 15 residues. V was clipped by 3 bases and J by 3 bases; unmatched bases: 3. The CDR3 reads CASSATGFGANVLTF. CDR3 bases: TGTGCCAGCAGCGCGACAGGGTTTGGGGCCAACGTCCTGACTTTC.

A few counts support this clone. The CDR3 reads CASSADGGSGFSEAFF. CDR3 DNA sequence: TGTGCCAGTAGTGCAGACGGGGGATCGGGGTTTTCTGAAGCTTTCTTT. The chain joins TRBV19 to TRBJ1-1; D perhaps matches TRBD1 (5 bases). This CDR3 has 16 amino acids. The V end lost 5 bases, the J end lost 6 bases, and 22 bases lay between the germline ends. The germline V gene has CDR1 LNHDA and CDR2 SQIVND (reference sequence).

The rearrangement links TRBV5-6 to TRBJ2-1, with 9 bases identical to TRBD2. This CDR3 region has 12 residues. Germline V gives CDR1 SGHDT, CDR2 YYEEEE. V lost 7 bases and J lost 6; bases outside the gene matches: 2. CDR3 sequence (DNA): TGTGCCAGCGTGACTAGCGGCAATGAGCAGTTCTTC. Translation: CASVTSGNEQFF.